The following is a T cell receptor beta chain sequence with its context. The data stem from a study of T cell responses to AZD1222 COVID-19 vaccine. The CDR3 loop spans 15 amino acids. CDR1 and CDR2 (germline): SNHLY, FYNNEI. Trimming shortened V by 0 bases and J by 4 bases, and 12 bases separated the two germline ends. Produced via immunoSEQ multiplex PCR; TCRdb's table is partial and in-frame only. Of about 170,000 clones detected, just over 90% appear once; the ten largest clones hold 1.5%. The V and J genes are TRBV2 and TRBJ1-1; weak D call: TRBD1 (6 bases). The TCR comes from an adult in good health. Sequenced here: peripheral blood, sampled on day 0 of AZD1222 vaccination. In DNA, the CDR3 is TGTGCCAGCAGTGAAGCAAAGACAGGAGTCACTGAAGCTTTCTTT. It encodes CASSEAKTGVTEAFF.